These T cell receptor beta chains were read from a single sample in a study of spatial heterogeneity in lung cancer. TCRdb re-derived calls from the 5' RACE reads in MiXCR, one entry per CDR3 protein. The repertoire includes over a thousand distinct CDR3 sequences, approximately 24% of them detected once, and 20% to 25% sits in the top ten. Sample: lung tumor tissue, taken at surgery. The source is a male donor with early-stage non-small cell lung cancer. Both conserved end residues are part of each CDR3.

j_call: TRBJ2-5
v_call: TRBV12-3/TRBV12-4
cdr3_aa: CASRPTGGRETQYF

j_call: TRBJ2-7
v_call: TRBV5-1
cdr3_aa: CASSFSGRSREQYF

j_call: TRBJ2-7
v_call: TRBV7-2
cdr3_aa: CASSLRHPPSGGAVYEQYF

j_call: TRBJ2-2
v_call: TRBV12-3/TRBV12-4
cdr3_aa: CASSLSTGQPGELFF

j_call: TRBJ2-5
v_call: TRBV29-1
cdr3_aa: CSVEGNGREWTQYF

j_call: TRBJ2-1
v_call: TRBV5-1
cdr3_aa: CASSGPGWLGNEQFF

j_call: TRBJ2-3
v_call: TRBV3-1
cdr3_aa: CASSQDLTVHVDTQYF

j_call: TRBJ1-1
v_call: TRBV6-4
cdr3_aa: CASSRGTGGLTEAFF

j_call: TRBJ1-5
v_call: TRBV6-6
cdr3_aa: CASRDQGANQPQHF

j_call: TRBJ2-5
v_call: TRBV6-5
cdr3_aa: CASSSGTGSETQYF

j_call: TRBJ2-3
v_call: TRBV29-1
cdr3_aa: CSVGSSGGYADTQYF

j_call: TRBJ1-5
v_call: TRBV19
cdr3_aa: CASSIQAGGRQPQHF

j_call: TRBJ2-1
v_call: TRBV20-1
cdr3_aa: CSASRDGAGDEQFF

j_call: TRBJ1-3
v_call: TRBV12-3/TRBV12-4
cdr3_aa: CASSFGSSGNTIYF

j_call: TRBJ2-3
v_call: TRBV10-3
cdr3_aa: CAISEWTGEADTQYF

j_call: TRBJ2-1
v_call: TRBV2
cdr3_aa: CASILAGGAEQFF

j_call: TRBJ1-3
v_call: TRBV7-8
cdr3_aa: CASSLALQGASGNTIYF

j_call: TRBJ2-3
v_call: TRBV20-1
cdr3_aa: CSAPRQGASDTQYF

j_call: TRBJ2-7
v_call: TRBV2
cdr3_aa: CASRGASYEQYF

j_call: TRBJ2-1
v_call: TRBV19
cdr3_aa: CASIPTGQDPYNEQFF

j_call: TRBJ2-5
v_call: TRBV4-2
cdr3_aa: CASSQVGQSSQYF

j_call: TRBJ2-2
v_call: TRBV28
cdr3_aa: CASSLGVGTSGITNTGELFF

j_call: TRBJ1-2
v_call: TRBV2
cdr3_aa: CARGNYGYTF

j_call: TRBJ1-6
v_call: TRBV20-1
cdr3_aa: CSARASRNNSPLHF

j_call: TRBJ2-2
v_call: TRBV5-1
cdr3_aa: CASSPGLAGTTANTGELFF

j_call: TRBJ2-1
v_call: TRBV4-2
cdr3_aa: CASKGFSYNEQFF

j_call: TRBJ1-1
v_call: TRBV27
cdr3_aa: CASQTGMNTEAFF

j_call: TRBJ2-2
v_call: TRBV6-1
cdr3_aa: CASTSGTGFGELFF

j_call: TRBJ1-2
v_call: TRBV25-1
cdr3_aa: CASSESSAANYGYTF

j_call: TRBJ2-3
v_call: TRBV30
cdr3_aa: CAWQDRDTQYF

j_call: TRBJ2-3
v_call: TRBV11-2
cdr3_aa: CASSPGQGTDTQYF

j_call: TRBJ2-1
v_call: TRBV25-1
cdr3_aa: CASSKSGGPWYEQFF

j_call: TRBJ1-4
v_call: TRBV10-2
cdr3_aa: CASSPNEAAEKLFF

j_call: TRBJ2-3
v_call: TRBV24-1
cdr3_aa: CATSEPGTGFTDTQYF

j_call: TRBJ1-4
v_call: TRBV7-6
cdr3_aa: CASSQSPGANEKLFF

j_call: TRBJ1-3
v_call: TRBV28
cdr3_aa: CASSSTGVAGNTIYF

j_call: TRBJ2-2
v_call: TRBV14
cdr3_aa: CASSRQAGELFF

j_call: TRBJ2-2
v_call: TRBV7-9
cdr3_aa: CASRREGRGTGELFF

j_call: TRBJ2-4
v_call: TRBV27
cdr3_aa: CASSPGQGSIQYF

j_call: TRBJ1-5
v_call: TRBV2
cdr3_aa: CASSVHPGKGAGEPQHF

j_call: TRBJ2-3
v_call: TRBV5-1
cdr3_aa: CASSSLGTSGVITDTQYF

j_call: TRBJ2-7
v_call: TRBV6-5
cdr3_aa: CASILGRDRGYYEQYF

j_call: TRBJ1-2
v_call: TRBV18
cdr3_aa: CASSPTGVHGYTF

j_call: TRBJ1-1
v_call: TRBV25-1
cdr3_aa: CASSESAGRHTEAFF

j_call: TRBJ1-1
v_call: TRBV4-1
cdr3_aa: CASSQKTSFDSPPPFF

j_call: TRBJ1-2
v_call: TRBV6-1
cdr3_aa: CASSERRNYGYTF

j_call: TRBJ1-6
v_call: TRBV10-3
cdr3_aa: CAISDSDRRNSPLHF

j_call: TRBJ1-1
v_call: TRBV6-2/TRBV6-3
cdr3_aa: CASSYSQGGNTEAFF

j_call: TRBJ1-1
v_call: TRBV28
cdr3_aa: CASSLGLWEAFF